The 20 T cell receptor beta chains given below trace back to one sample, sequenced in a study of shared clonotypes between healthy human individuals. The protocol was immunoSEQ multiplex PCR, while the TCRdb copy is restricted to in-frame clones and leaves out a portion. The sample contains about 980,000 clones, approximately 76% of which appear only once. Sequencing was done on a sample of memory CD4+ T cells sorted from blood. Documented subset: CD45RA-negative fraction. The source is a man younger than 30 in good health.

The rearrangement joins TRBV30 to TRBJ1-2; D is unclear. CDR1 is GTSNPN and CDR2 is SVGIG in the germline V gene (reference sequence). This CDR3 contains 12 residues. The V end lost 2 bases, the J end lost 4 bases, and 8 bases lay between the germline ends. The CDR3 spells CAWSLGPYGYTF. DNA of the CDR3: TGTGCCTGGAGTCTCGGACCCTATGGCTACACCTTC.

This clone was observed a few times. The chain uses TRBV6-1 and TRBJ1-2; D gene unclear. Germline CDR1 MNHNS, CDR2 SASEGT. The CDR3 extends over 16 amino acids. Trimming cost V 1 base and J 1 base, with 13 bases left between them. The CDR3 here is CASSEGRPTFNYGYTF. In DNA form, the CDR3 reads TGTGCCAGCAGTGAAGGTCGACCAACCTTTAACTATGGCTACACCTTC.

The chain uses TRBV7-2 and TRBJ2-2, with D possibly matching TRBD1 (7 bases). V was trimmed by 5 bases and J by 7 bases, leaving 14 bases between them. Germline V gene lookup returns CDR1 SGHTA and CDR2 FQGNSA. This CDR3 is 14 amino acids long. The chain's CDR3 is CASSNRGGVGELFF. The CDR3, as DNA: TGTGCCAGCAGCAACAGGGGCGGGGTCGGGGAGCTGTTTTTT.

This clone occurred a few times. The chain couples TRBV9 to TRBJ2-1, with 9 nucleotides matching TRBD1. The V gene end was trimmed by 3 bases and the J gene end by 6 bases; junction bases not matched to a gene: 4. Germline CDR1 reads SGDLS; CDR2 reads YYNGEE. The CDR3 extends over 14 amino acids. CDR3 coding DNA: TGTGCCAGCAGCGACAACAGGGGGCGCAATGAGCAGTTCTTC. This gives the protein CASSDNRGRNEQFF.

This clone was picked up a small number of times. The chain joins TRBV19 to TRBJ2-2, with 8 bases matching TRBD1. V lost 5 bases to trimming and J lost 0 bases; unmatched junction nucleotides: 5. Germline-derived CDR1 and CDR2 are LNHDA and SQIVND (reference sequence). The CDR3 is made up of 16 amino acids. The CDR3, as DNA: TGTGCCAGTAGTTTTGGACAGGGAGCGAACACCGGGGAGCTGTTTTTT. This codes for CASSFGQGANTGELFF.

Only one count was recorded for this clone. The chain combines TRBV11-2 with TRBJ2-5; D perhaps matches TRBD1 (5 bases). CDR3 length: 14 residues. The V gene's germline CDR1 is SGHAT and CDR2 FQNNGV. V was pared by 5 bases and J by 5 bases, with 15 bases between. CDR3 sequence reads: CASSPFVGVETQYF. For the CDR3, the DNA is TGTGCCAGCAGCCCTTTTGTAGGGGTCGAGACCCAGTACTTC. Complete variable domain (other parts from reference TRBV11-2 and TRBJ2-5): EAGVAQSPRYKIIEKRQSVAFWCNPISGHATLYWYQQILGQGPKLLIQFQNNGVVDDSQLPKDRFSAERLKGVDSTLKIQPAKLEDSAVYLCASSPFVGVETQYFGPGTRLLVL.

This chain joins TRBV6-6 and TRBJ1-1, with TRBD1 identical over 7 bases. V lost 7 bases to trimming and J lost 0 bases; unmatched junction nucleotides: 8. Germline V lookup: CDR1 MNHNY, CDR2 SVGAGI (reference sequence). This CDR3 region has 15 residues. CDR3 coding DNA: TGTGCCAGCATCGGACAGGCTGACGTGAACACTGAAGCTTTCTTT. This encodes CASIGQADVNTEAFF.

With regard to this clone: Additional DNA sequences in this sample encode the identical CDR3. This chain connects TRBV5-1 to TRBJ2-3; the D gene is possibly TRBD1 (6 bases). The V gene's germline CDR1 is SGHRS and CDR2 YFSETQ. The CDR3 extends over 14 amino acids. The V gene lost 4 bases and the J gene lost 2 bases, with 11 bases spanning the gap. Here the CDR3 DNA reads TGCGCCAGCAGCCCTACAGGGTCCACAGATACGCAGTATTTT. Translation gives CASSPTGSTDTQYF.

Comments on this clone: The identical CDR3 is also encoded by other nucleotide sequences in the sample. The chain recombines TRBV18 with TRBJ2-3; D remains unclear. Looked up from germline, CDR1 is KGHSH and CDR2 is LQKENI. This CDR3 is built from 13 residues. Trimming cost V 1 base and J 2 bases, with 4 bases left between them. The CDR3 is CASSPRDTDTQYF. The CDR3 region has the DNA TGTGCCAGCTCACCACGGGACACAGATACGCAGTATTTT.

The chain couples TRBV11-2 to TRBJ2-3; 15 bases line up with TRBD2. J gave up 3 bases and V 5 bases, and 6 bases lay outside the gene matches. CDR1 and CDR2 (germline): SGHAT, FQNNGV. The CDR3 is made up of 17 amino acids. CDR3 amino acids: CASSPRTSGRGTDTQYF. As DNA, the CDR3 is TGTGCCAGCAGCCCAAGGACTAGCGGGAGGGGGACAGATACGCAGTATTTT.

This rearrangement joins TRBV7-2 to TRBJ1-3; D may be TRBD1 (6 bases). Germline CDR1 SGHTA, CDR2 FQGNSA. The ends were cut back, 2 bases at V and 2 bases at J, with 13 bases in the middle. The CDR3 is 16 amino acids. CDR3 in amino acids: CASSLYWGAAGNTIYF. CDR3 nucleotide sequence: TGTGCCAGCAGCTTATACTGGGGGGCTGCTGGAAACACCATATATTTT.

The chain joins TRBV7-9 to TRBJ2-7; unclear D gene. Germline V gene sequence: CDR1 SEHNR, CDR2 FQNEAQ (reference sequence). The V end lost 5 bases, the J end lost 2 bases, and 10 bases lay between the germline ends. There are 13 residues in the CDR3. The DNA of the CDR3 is TGTGCCAGCAGCCCCCGTATTGCCTACGAGCAGTACTTC. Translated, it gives CASSPRIAYEQYF.

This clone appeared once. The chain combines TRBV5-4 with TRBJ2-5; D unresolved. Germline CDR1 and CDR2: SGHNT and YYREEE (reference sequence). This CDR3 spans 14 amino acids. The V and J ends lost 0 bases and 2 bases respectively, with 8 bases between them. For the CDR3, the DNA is TGTGCCAGCAGCTTGGGAGGTAAACAAGAGACCCAGTACTTC. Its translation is CASSLGGKQETQYF.

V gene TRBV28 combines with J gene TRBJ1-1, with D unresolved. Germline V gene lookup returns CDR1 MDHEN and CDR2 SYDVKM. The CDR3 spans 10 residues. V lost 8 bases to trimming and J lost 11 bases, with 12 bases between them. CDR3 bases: TGTGCCAGCCAAGGCGAAGGGGCTTTCTTT. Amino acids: CASQGEGAFF.

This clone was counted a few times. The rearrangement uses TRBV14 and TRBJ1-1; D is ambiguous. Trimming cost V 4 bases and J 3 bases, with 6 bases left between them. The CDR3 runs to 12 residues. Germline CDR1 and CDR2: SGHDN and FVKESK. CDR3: CASSRTYTEAFF. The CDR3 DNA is TGTGCCAGCAGCCGCACGTACACTGAAGCTTTCTTT.

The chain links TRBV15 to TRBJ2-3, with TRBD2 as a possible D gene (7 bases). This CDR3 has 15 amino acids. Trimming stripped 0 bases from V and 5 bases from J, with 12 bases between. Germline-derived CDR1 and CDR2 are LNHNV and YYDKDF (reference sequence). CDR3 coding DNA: TGTGCCACCAGCAGAGATGGGGGGGCTGTAGATACGCAGTATTTT. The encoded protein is CATSRDGGAVDTQYF.

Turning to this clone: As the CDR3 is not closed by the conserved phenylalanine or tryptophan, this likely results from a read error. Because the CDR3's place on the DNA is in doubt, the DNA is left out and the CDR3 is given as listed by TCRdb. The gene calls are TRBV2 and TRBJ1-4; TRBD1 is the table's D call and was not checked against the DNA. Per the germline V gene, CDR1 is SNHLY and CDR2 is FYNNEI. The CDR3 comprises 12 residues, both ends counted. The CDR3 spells CASSRREGAITN.

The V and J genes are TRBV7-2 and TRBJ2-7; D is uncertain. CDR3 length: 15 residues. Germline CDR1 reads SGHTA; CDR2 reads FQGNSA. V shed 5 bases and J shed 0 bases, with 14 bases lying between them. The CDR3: CASSLGPPSSYEQYF. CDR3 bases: TGTGCCAGCAGCCTCGGACCCCCGAGCTCCTACGAGCAGTACTTC.

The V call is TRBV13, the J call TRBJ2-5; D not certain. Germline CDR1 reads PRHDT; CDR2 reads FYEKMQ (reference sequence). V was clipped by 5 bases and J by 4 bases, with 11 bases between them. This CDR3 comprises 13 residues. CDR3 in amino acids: CASSAILTETQYF. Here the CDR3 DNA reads TGTGCCAGCAGCGCCATATTAACAGAGACCCAGTACTTC.

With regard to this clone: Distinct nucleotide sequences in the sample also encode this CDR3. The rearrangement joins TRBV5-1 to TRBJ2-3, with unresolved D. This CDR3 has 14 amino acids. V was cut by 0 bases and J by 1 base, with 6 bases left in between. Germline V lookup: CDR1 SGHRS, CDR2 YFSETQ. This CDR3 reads CASSLVSGTDTQYF. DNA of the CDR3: TGCGCCAGCAGCTTGGTCTCCGGCACAGATACGCAGTATTTT.